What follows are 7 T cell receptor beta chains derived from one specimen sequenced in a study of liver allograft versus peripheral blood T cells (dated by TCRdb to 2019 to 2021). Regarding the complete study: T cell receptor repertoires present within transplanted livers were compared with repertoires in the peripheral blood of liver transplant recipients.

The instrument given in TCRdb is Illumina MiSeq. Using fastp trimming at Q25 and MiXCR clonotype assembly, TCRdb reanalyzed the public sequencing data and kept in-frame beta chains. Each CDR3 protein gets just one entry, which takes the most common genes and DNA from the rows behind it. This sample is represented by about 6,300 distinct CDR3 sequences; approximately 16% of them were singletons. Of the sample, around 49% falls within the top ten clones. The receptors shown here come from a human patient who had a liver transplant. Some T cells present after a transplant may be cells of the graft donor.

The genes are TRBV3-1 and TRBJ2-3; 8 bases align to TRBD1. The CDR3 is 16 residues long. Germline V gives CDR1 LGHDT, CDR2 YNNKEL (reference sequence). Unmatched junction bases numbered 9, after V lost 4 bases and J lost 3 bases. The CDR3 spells CASSPYSGQGTDTQYF. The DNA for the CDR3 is TGTGCCAGCAGCCCTTACTCCGGACAGGGTACAGATACGCAGTATTTT.

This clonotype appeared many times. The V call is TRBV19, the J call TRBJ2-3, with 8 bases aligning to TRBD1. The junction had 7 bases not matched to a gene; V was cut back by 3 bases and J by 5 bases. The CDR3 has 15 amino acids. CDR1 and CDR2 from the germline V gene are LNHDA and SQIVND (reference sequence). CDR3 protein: CASSITGGLGDTQYF. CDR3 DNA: TGTGCCAGTAGTATTACAGGGGGATTGGGAGATACGCAGTATTTT. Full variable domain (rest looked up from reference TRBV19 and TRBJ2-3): DGGITQSPKYLFRKEGQNVTLSCEQNLNHDAMYWYRQDPGQGLRLIYYSQIVNDFQKGDIAEGYSVSREKKESFPLTVTSAQKNPTAFYLCASSITGGLGDTQYFGPGTRLTVL.

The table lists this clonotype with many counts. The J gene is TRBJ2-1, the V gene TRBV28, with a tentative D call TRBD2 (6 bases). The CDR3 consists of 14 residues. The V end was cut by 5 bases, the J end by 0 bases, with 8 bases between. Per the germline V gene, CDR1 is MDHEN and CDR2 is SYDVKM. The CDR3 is CASSKTSSYNEQFF. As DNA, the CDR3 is TGTGCCAGCAGTAAGACTAGCTCCTACAATGAGCAGTTCTTC.

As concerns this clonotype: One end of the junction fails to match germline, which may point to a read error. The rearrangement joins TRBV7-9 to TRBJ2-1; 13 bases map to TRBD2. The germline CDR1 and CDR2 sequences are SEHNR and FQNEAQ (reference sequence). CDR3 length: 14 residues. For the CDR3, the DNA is TGTGCCAGCAGCGGACTAGCGGGGGACAATGAGAAGTTCTTC. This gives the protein CASSGLAGDNEKFF.

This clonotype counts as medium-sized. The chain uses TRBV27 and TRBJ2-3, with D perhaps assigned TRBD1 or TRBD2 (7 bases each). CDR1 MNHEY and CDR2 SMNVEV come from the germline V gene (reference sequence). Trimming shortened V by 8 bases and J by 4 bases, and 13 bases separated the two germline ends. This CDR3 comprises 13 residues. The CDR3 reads CASQGGASDTQYF. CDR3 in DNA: TGTGCCAGCCAGGGGGGGGCCTCAGATACGCAGTATTTT.

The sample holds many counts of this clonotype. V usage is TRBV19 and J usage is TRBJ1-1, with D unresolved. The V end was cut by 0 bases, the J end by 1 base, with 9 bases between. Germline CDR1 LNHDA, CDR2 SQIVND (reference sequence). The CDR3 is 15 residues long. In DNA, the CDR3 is TGTGCCAGTAGTATAGATCCAGGTTCGAACACTGAAGCTTTCTTT. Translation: CASSIDPGSNTEAFF.

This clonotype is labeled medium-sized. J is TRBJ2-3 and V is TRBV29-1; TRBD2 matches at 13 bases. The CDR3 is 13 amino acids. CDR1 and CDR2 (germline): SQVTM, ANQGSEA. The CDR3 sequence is CCGLAGATDTQYF. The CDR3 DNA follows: TGCTGTGGACTAGCGGGGGCAACAGATACGCAGTATTTT.